These 9 T cell receptor beta chains originate from one sample sequenced in a study of blood T cell repertoires in COVID-19. Clones were read by immunoSEQ multiplex PCR, and TCRdb kept only the in-frame ones, dropping some. The sample has fewer than 350,000 clones; roughly 90% are singletons. Sample: peripheral blood. These receptors were obtained from a woman aged 70 to 79 with COVID-19, enrolled during active disease.

V and J are TRBV13 and TRBJ2-1; 8 bases are shared with TRBD2. The CDR3 length is 15 residues. From germline, CDR1 is PRHDT and CDR2 FYEKMQ (reference sequence). With 3 bases clipped from V and 8 bases from J, the junction kept 9 bases outside the gene matches. In DNA, the CDR3 is TGTGCCAGCAGCTTGTACGGGGGGGGCAAAGATGAGCAGTTCTTC. Amino acids: CASSLYGGGKDEQFF.

This clone was seen a handful of times. V gene TRBV24-1 combines with J gene TRBJ1-2, with 8 nucleotides matching TRBD1. The CDR3 covers 15 residues. CDR1 and CDR2 from the germline V gene are KGHDR and SFDVKD. V lost 3 bases to trimming and J lost 8 bases; unmatched junction nucleotides: 10. The CDR3 loop reads CATSDPTRTGLGYTF. DNA for the CDR3: TGTGCCACCAGTGATCCCACACGGACAGGGCTAGGCTACACCTTC.

This clone was counted a few times. The V call is TRBV30, the J call TRBJ1-3, with a tentative D call TRBD1 (5 bases). CDR1 is GTSNPN and CDR2 is SVGIG in the germline V gene (reference sequence). V was cut by 8 bases and J by 0 bases, with 11 bases left in between. The CDR3 runs to 13 residues. DNA for the CDR3: TGTGCCGGCAGGGATGTCTCTGGAAACACCATATATTTT. Translated: CAGRDVSGNTIYF.

The rearrangement joins TRBV7-2 to TRBJ2-7; 10 bases are shared with TRBD2. The CDR3 is 16 amino acids. V lost 1 base and J lost 2; bases outside the gene matches: 5. Germline V lookup: CDR1 SGHTA, CDR2 FQGNSA. CDR3 in DNA: TGTGCCAGCAGCTTAGAAGGTACTAGCGGGGCCTACGAGCAGTACTTC. Amino acid sequence: CASSLEGTSGAYEQYF.

The chain recombines TRBV7-8 with TRBJ2-1; 8 bases align to TRBD1. Germline V gene data show CDR1 as SGHVS and CDR2 as FQNEAQ. The V segment lost 3 bases and the J segment 6 bases; nucleotides outside the gene matches: 7. This CDR3 is built from 15 residues. The CDR3 loop is CASSFGQGPLNEQFF. In nucleotides, the CDR3 is TGTGCCAGCAGCTTTGGACAGGGCCCCCTCAATGAGCAGTTCTTC.

V usage is TRBV7-9 and J usage is TRBJ1-1; the D is unclear. The CDR3 is made up of 13 amino acids. V was pared by 7 bases and J by 2 bases, with 11 bases between. In germline, CDR1 is SEHNR, CDR2 FQNEAQ (reference sequence). The CDR3 coding sequence is TGTGCCAGCAAAGGTGAGGGAAACACTGAAGCTTTCTTT. Amino acid sequence: CASKGEGNTEAFF.

CDR3 region: CASSEHGGPTNQPQHF. CDR3 nucleotide sequence: TGTGCCAGCAGCGAACACGGGGGGCCTACCAATCAGCCCCAGCATTTT. This chain connects TRBV5-4 to TRBJ1-5, with D possibly matching TRBD1 (6 bases). This CDR3 is 16 amino acids long. Germline lookup yields CDR1 SGHNT and CDR2 YYREEE (reference sequence). V was shortened by 4 bases and J by 3 bases, with 17 bases between the two germline ends.

This chain joins TRBV6-5 and TRBJ1-1, with a tentative D call TRBD1 (6 bases). This CDR3 is 15 amino acids long. Per germline, CDR1 MNHEY and CDR2 SVGAGI. V was trimmed by 8 bases and J by 7 bases, leaving 23 bases between them. The CDR3, as DNA: TGTGCCAGCGCCCGGGACACCATGAACACTGGTGAAGCTTTCTTT. This gives the protein CASARDTMNTGEAFF.

The chain combines TRBV7-9 with TRBJ1-1; tentatively, D is TRBD1 (6 bases). Germline CDR1 and CDR2: SEHNR and FQNEAQ (reference sequence). CDR3 length: 16 amino acids. The V end lost 5 bases, the J end lost 3 bases, and 19 bases lay between the germline ends. In DNA, the CDR3 is TGTGCCAGCAGCCTGATAACACCGGGACACGACACTGAAGCTTTCTTT. Amino acid sequence: CASSLITPGHDTEAFF.